A single sample is the source of the 20 T cell receptor beta chains below, sequenced in a study of blood T cell repertoires in COVID-19. Assay: immunoSEQ multiplex PCR; the TCRdb copy retains only in-frame clones and omits some. The table has over 80,000 clones, around 83% seen once. Sequenced sample: peripheral blood. These TCRs come from an older woman with acute or convalescent COVID-19.

The chain carries TRBV6-2 or TRBV6-3 and TRBJ1-4, with 7 positions matching TRBD1. CDR1 is MNHEY, CDR2 SVGEGT, per germline. J gave up 1 base and V 6 bases, and 2 bases lay outside the gene matches. CDR3 length: 14 residues. The CDR3 spells CASSPGGTNEKLFF. The CDR3 coding sequence is TGTGCCAGCAGCCCAGGGGGAACTAATGAAAAACTGTTTTTT.

CDR3 in amino acids: CASSSGQGASEKLFF. In DNA form, the CDR3 reads TGTGCCAGTAGTTCCGGACAGGGGGCGAGTGAAAAACTGTTTTTT. V gene TRBV19 combines with J gene TRBJ1-4; TRBD1 aligns across 11 bases. Looked up from germline, CDR1 is LNHDA and CDR2 is SQIVND (reference sequence). J gave up 7 bases and V 5 bases, and 6 bases lay outside the gene matches. The CDR3 spans 15 residues. Together with reference TRBV19 and TRBJ1-4, the CDR3 gives the full variable domain: DGGITQSPKYLFRKEGQNVTLSCEQNLNHDAMYWYRQDPGQGLRLIYYSQIVNDFQKGDIAEGYSVSREKKESFPLTVTSAQKNPTAFYLCASSSGQGASEKLFFGSGTQLSVL.

CDR3 DNA: TGTGCCAGCAGCCAAGTTCAGGTCACCATGAACACTGAAGCTTTCTTT. It yields the protein CASSQVQVTMNTEAFF. This chain joins TRBV14 and TRBJ1-1; D unresolved. V gave up 1 base and J gave up 0 bases, with 12 bases separating them. From germline, CDR1 is SGHDN and CDR2 FVKESK. This CDR3 region has 16 residues.

J is TRBJ1-5 and V is TRBV24-1; 7 bases align to TRBD1. Germline V CDR1 and CDR2: KGHDR, SFDVKD. The CDR3 sequence is 16 residues long. V lost 3 bases, J lost 4 bases, and 8 bases stayed unmatched. The chain's CDR3 is CATSDRDSLSNQPQHF. CDR3 sequence (DNA): TGTGCCACCAGTGATCGGGACAGCCTTTCTAATCAGCCCCAGCATTTT.

J is TRBJ1-4 and V is TRBV28, with 11 bases that match TRBD1. The CDR3 is 16 residues long. CDR1 MDHEN and CDR2 SYDVKM come from the germline V gene. Unmatched junction bases numbered 5, after V lost 7 bases and J lost 1 base. CDR3 sequence: CASKRGQGGTNEKLFF. Written as DNA, the CDR3 is TGTGCCAGCAAGAGGGGACAGGGGGGAACTAATGAAAAACTGTTTTTT.

CDR3 residues: CASSVAADYNTEAFF. In nucleotides, the CDR3 is TGTGCCAGCAGCGTAGCTGCAGATTACAACACTGAAGCTTTCTTT. The rearrangement links TRBV9 to TRBJ1-1; D ambiguous. This CDR3 has 15 amino acids. CDR1 and CDR2 from the germline V gene are SGDLS and YYNGEE. The V end lost 0 bases, the J end lost 2 bases, and 11 bases lay between the germline ends.

This rearrangement joins TRBV5-5 to TRBJ2-1, with 12 nucleotides matching TRBD2. Germline loops: CDR1 SGHKS, CDR2 YYEKEE (reference sequence). V was pared by 6 bases and J by 8 bases, with 6 bases of the junction left unmatched. CDR3 size: 14 residues. The CDR3 sequence: CASIGLAGSHEQFF. CDR3 sequence (DNA): TGTGCCAGCATCGGACTAGCGGGATCACATGAGCAGTTCTTC.

The rearrangement uses TRBV9 and TRBJ2-4, with D maybe TRBD2 (5 bases). The CDR3 runs to 16 residues. V lost 2 bases to trimming and J lost 6 bases, with 18 bases between them. From germline, CDR1 is SGDLS and CDR2 YYNGEE. The DNA of the CDR3 is TGTGCCAGCAGCGTGTACTTTGGAGGAGCGGCAAACATTCAGTACTTC. Its protein product is CASSVYFGGAANIQYF.

Only a few counts were recorded for this clone. The chain recombines TRBV3-1 (or the pseudogene TRBV3-2) with TRBJ1-2; D not certain. The CDR3 has 15 residues. The germline V gene encodes CDR1 LGHDT and CDR2 YNNKEL (reference sequence). V shed 2 bases and J shed 0 bases, with 10 bases lying between them. CDR3 residues: CASSQRESANYGYTF. CDR3 sequence (DNA): TGTGCCAGCAGCCAAAGGGAGAGCGCTAACTATGGCTACACCTTC.

The chain is built from TRBV28 and TRBJ1-3; no reliable D call. Germline CDR1 is MDHEN and CDR2 is SYDVKM. With 4 bases removed from V and 0 bases from J, the gap between germline ends came to 4 bases. The CDR3 contains 13 residues. CDR3 residues: CASSSISGNTIYF. CDR3 DNA: TGTGCCAGCAGTTCTATCTCTGGAAACACCATATATTTT. Together with reference TRBV28 and TRBJ1-3, the CDR3 gives the full variable domain: DVKVTQSSRYLVKRTGEKVFLECVQDMDHENMFWYRQDPGLGLRLIYFSYDVKMKEKGDIPEGYSVSREKKERFSLILESASTNQTSMYLCASSSISGNTIYFGEGSWLTVV.

The sample holds one count of this clone. V gene TRBV30 combines with J gene TRBJ1-1; D unresolved. Trimming removed 2 bases at V and 4 bases at J, with 11 bases between. The CDR3 consists of 13 residues. The V gene's germline CDR1 is GTSNPN and CDR2 SVGIG (reference sequence). The DNA of the CDR3 is TGTGCCTGGAGTCCCTTACGGGGCACTGAAGCTTTCTTT. Translated: CAWSPLRGTEAFF.

The gene calls are TRBV5-1 and TRBJ1-4; TRBD1 matches 7 bases. V trimming: 9 bases; J trimming: 4 bases; junction bases outside the gene matches: 12. This CDR3 is built from 15 residues. CDR1 and CDR2 from the germline V gene are SGHRS and YFSETQ. The CDR3 region is CATGPGTAYNEKLFF. As DNA, the CDR3 is TGCGCCACAGGCCCCGGGACAGCCTATAATGAAAAACTGTTTTTT.

The rearrangement links TRBV21-1 to TRBJ2-2; the table's D call TRBD1 went unverified against the DNA. TRBV21-1 is annotated as a pseudogene. This CDR3 comprises 15 residues. CDR3 protein: CASSKRTGWSGELFF. CDR3 DNA: TGTGCCAGCAGCAAAAGAACAGGGTGGTCCGGGGAGCTGTTTTTT.

This chain joins TRBV19 and TRBJ2-7; TRBD2 is a possible D gene (6 bases). Trimming removed 4 bases at V and 1 base at J, with 11 bases between. Germline CDR1 reads LNHDA; CDR2 reads SQIVND (reference sequence). This CDR3 spans 14 amino acids. DNA of the CDR3: TGTGCCAGTAGTAACGGGGGTCGGTCCTACGAGCAGTACTTC. Translating it yields CASSNGGRSYEQYF.

V gene TRBV4-1 combines with J gene TRBJ2-5, with TRBD1 as a possible D gene (6 bases). The germline V gene encodes CDR1 MGHRA and CDR2 YSYEKL. The CDR3 contains 15 residues. Trimming took 0 bases from V and 0 from J, leaving 8 bases between them. CDR3 DNA: TGCGCCAGCAGCCAAGAGGGGGCCTACCAAGAGACCCAGTACTTC. As protein: CASSQEGAYQETQYF.

V gene TRBV5-1 combines with J gene TRBJ1-2; 10 nucleotides line up with TRBD1. The CDR3 sequence is 14 residues long. Unmatched junction bases numbered 8, after V lost 5 bases and J lost 7 bases. The germline V gene encodes CDR1 SGHRS and CDR2 YFSETQ. CDR3 loop: CASRSRDRGSGYTF. CDR3 in DNA: TGCGCCAGCAGAAGCCGGGACAGGGGAAGTGGCTACACCTTC.

This clone has only one observation. The rearrangement uses TRBV6-5 and TRBJ2-5; 15 bases match TRBD2. Losses at the gene ends were 6 bases for V and 4 bases for J; bases not matched to a gene: 3. Germline V gene data show CDR1 as MNHEY and CDR2 as SVGAGI. This CDR3 has 15 residues. The CDR3: CASRRTSGRGETQYF. Here the CDR3 DNA reads TGTGCCAGCAGACGGACTAGCGGGAGGGGAGAGACCCAGTACTTC.

This clone was counted once. The V gene is TRBV5-4, the J gene TRBJ1-1, with TRBD1 matching 10 bases. The CDR3 consists of 14 residues. Trimming at V came to 1 base and at J to 4 bases, leaving 1 base not matched to a gene. Germline V CDR1 and CDR2: SGHNT, YYREEE (reference sequence). In nucleotides, the CDR3 is TGTGCCAGCAGCTTGAGGACAGGGGGCACTGAAGCTTTCTTT. Its translation: CASSLRTGGTEAFF.

This clone occurred a few times. The V gene is TRBV5-1, the J gene TRBJ2-1, with D unresolved. CDR3 length: 15 amino acids. Germline CDR1 reads SGHRS; CDR2 reads YFSETQ. The ends were cut back, 5 bases at V and 0 bases at J, with 12 bases in the middle. For the CDR3, the DNA is TGCGCCAGCAGATATACTACCGTCTCCTACAATGAGCAGTTCTTC. Residues: CASRYTTVSYNEQFF.

The J gene is TRBJ2-7, the V gene TRBV7-6; 8 positions agree with TRBD1. CDR1 SGHVS and CDR2 FNYEAQ come from the germline V gene. The CDR3 contains 18 residues. After removal of 5 bases from V and 0 bases from J, the junction contained 15 bases not matched to a gene. The CDR3 sequence is CASSATFSGGLSSYEQYF. CDR3 DNA sequence: TGTGCCAGCAGCGCAACCTTCTCAGGGGGCCTCAGCTCCTACGAGCAGTACTTC.